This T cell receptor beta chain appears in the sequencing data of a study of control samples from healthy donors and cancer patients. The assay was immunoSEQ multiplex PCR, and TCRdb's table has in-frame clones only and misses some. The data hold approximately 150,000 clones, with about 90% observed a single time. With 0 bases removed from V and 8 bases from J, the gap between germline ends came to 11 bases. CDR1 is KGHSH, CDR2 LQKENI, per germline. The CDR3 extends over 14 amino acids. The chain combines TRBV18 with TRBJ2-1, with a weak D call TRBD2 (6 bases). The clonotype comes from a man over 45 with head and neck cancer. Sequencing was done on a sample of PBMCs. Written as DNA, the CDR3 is TGTGCCAGCTCACCACCGGTCCGGAGGGATGAGCAGTTCTTC. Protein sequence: CASSPPVRRDEQFF.